One TCR beta chain is described in this entry. As yet, its antigen is unknown. In the PCR, 60 Vbeta and 13 Jbeta primers were used. Data came from immunoSEQ multiplex PCR; TCRdb stores just in-frame clones and leaves some out. Of 140,000 to 150,000 clones listed, just under 85% are singletons. The record originates from a study of cytomegalovirus exposure and HLA in healthy donors. Study-wide points: Later on, a genetic analysis was performed. It linked a missense variant in DCLRE1C with V- and J-gene trimming of TCR beta. In a later analysis, compared with equally common non-associated chains, HLA-associated beta chains were more expanded. The later analysis indicated that the majority of CMV-associated TCR beta chains appeared HLA-restricted.

The germline V gene encodes CDR1 SGHNT and CDR2 YYREEE (reference sequence). The J segment lost 6 bases and the V segment lost 4 bases, leaving 9 bases of the junction unmatched. The CDR3 runs 15 residues. V usage is TRBV5-4 and J usage is TRBJ2-2; the match to TRBD2 covers 7 bases. The specimen was PBMCs. This TCR came from a woman in her fifties or sixties in good health and CMV-seropositive. CDR3 region: CASSHGGEIAGELFF. Here the CDR3 DNA reads TGTGCCAGCAGCCATGGGGGGGAGATCGCCGGGGAGCTGTTTTTT.